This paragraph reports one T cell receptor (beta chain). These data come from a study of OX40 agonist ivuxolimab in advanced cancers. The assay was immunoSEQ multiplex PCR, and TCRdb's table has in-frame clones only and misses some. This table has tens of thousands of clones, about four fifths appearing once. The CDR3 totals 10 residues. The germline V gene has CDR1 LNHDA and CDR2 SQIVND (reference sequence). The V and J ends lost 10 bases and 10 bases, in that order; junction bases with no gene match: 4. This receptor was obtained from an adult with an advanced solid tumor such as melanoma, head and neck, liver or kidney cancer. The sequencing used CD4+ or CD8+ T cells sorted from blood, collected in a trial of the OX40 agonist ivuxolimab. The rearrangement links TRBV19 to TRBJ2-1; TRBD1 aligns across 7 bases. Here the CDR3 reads CATGQEEQFF. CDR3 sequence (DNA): TGTGCCACCGGACAGGAGGAGCAGTTCTTC.